The clone carrying this T cell receptor (beta chain) was detected once. Its antigen remains unknown. CDR1 and CDR2 from the germline V gene are SQVTM and ANQGSEA. Deletions cut 3 bases from V and 6 bases from J, with 13 bases between. The CDR3 has 13 residues. One entry per CDR3 protein, called by TCRdb with MiXCR from the reads. This table has roughly 63,000 distinct CDR3 sequences, approximately 21% appearing once. This sample is part of a study of lung T cells in sarcoidosis with Löfgren's syndrome. In the study overall: Bronchoalveolar lavage fluid in sarcoidosis accumulates CD4+ T cells.

Study findings and constraints: In alpha-beta pairs, TRAV12-1 favored TRBV2, and their CDR3s were homologous. Multiple Löfgren's syndrome patients reportedly shared TRAV12-1 and TRBV2 CDR3 motifs. Löfgren's syndrome patients reportedly showed greatest TRAV12-1 and TRBV2 expansion versus controls.

The V gene is TRBV29-1, the J gene TRBJ2-3; D gene ambiguous. The origin of this receptor is a human donor with sarcoidosis (Löfgren's syndrome or another form), or a control subject (not recorded which). The specimen was CD4+ T cells from PBMCs. The CDR3 DNA reads as TGCAGCGTTGACGGGCAGACCGACGATACGCAGTATTTT. Its translation is CSVDGQTDDTQYF.